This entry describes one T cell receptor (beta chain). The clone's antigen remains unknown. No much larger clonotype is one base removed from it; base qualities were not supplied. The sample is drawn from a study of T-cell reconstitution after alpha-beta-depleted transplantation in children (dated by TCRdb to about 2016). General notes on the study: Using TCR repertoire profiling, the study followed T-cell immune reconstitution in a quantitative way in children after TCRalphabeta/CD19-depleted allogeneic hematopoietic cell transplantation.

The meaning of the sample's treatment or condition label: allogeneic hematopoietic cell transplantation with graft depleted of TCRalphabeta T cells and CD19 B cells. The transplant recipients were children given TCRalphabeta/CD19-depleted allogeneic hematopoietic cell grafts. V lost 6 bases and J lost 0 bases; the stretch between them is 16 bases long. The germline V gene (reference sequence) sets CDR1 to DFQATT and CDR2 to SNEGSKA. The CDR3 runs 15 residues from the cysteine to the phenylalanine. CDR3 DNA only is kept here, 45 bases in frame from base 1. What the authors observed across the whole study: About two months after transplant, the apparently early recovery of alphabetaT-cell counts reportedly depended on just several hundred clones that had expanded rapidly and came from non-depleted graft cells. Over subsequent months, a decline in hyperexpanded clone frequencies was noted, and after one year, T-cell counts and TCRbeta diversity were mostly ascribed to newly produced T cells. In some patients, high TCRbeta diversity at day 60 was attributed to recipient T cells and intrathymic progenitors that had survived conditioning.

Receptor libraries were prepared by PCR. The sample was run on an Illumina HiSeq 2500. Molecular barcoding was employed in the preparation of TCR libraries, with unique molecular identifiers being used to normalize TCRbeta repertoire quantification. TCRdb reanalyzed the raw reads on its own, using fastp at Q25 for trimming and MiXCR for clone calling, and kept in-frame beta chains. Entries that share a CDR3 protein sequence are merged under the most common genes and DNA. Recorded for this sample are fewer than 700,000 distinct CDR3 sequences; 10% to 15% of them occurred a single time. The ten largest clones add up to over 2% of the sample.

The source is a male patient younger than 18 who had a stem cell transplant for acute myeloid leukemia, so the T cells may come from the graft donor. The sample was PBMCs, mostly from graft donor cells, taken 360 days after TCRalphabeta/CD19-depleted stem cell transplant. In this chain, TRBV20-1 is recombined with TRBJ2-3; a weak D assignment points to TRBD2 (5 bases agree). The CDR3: CSALQERGSTDTQYF. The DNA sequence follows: TGCAGTGCCCTTCAGGAGCGCGGGAGCACAGATACGCAGTATTTT.